This is a list of T cell receptor beta chains from one sample in a study of T cells after posttransplantation cyclophosphamide. TCRdb's table, derived via immunoSEQ multiplex PCR, lists solely in-frame clones and lacks some. The sample yields 7,000 or so clones, without any singletons. The specimen comprised PBMCs, sampled after allogeneic stem cell transplant with posttransplant cyclophosphamide. These receptor sequences come from a female patient aged 45-60 years who received an allogeneic stem cell transplant from an unrelated donor, was CMV-positive, and had acute GVHD only. Some of these T cells may belong to the graft donor. Each CDR3 is given with its conserved first and last residue. A D gene is named only where the DNA matches it firmly. Clone size is stated in some rows and not others, as once, few, many or a class when expanded.

clone_size	j_call	cdr3_length	d_call	v_call	cdr3_nt	cdr3_aa
many	TRBJ1-1	13	-	TRBV7-8	TGTGCCAGCAGCGCCGCAGGGTTAACTGAAGCTTTCTTT	CASSAAGLTEAFF
-	TRBJ1-2	13	-	TRBV28	TGTGCCAGCAGTATCGGGTCCAACTATGGCTACACCTTC	CASSIGSNYGYTF
many	TRBJ2-2	14	-	TRBV30	TGTGCCTGGAGTATGGGGCCCTCGACCGGGGAGCTGTTTTTT	CAWSMGPSTGELFF
many	TRBJ2-2	16	TRBD2	TRBV7-2	TGTGCCAGCAGCATTACTAGCGGGGGGAACACCGGGGAGCTGTTTTTT	CASSITSGGNTGELFF
many	TRBJ1-2	14	-	TRBV19	TGTGCCAGTAGTATGCGGACAGATTTCTATGGCTACACCTTC	CASSMRTDFYGYTF
many	TRBJ2-7	15	-	TRBV4-3	TGCGCCAGCAGCCACACAGGGTCTACAGCCTACGAGCAGTACTTC	CASSHTGSTAYEQYF
few	TRBJ2-3	14	-	TRBV7-6	TGTGCCAGCAGCTTAGGGGGGGGGCCAGATACGCAGTATTTT	CASSLGGGPDTQYF
many	TRBJ2-2	13	-	TRBV5-4	TGTGCCAGCAGCCGAGACGGGACCGGGGAGCTGTTTTTT	CASSRDGTGELFF
many	TRBJ1-1	17	-	TRBV5-4	TGTGCCAGCAGCGCCCCCGTGGGGGGGCGGAAAGGCACTGAAGCTTTCTTT	CASSAPVGGRKGTEAFF
many	TRBJ2-7	17	TRBD1	TRBV28	TGTGCCAGCAGTTCCTACTTATTGGACAGGGAACCCTACGAGCAGTACTTC	CASSSYLLDREPYEQYF
many	TRBJ1-2	13	-	TRBV5-6	TGTGCCAGCAGCTTGCGGGTGGGGAGTGGCTACACCTTC	CASSLRVGSGYTF
-	TRBJ2-7	12	TRBD2	TRBV30	TGTGCCTGGAACTCGGGACTAGCGGGAGTGTACTTC	CAWNSGLAGVYF
many	TRBJ2-3	17	-	TRBV7-2	TGTGCCAGCAGCTTAGGGGTGACGTGGCAGGCCACAGATACGCAGTATTTT	CASSLGVTWQATDTQYF
many	TRBJ1-1	12	-	TRBV15	TGTGCCACCAGCAGACAGAACACTGAAGCTTTCTTT	CATSRQNTEAFF
many	TRBJ2-7	15	TRBD2	TRBV15	TGTGCCACCAGCAGAGAGGCTAGCGGGGCCTACGAGCAGTACTTC	CATSREASGAYEQYF
many	TRBJ2-1	17	TRBD2	TRBV10-2	TGCGCCAGCAGCGCCCCCCTTCAAGGGACTAGCGGGAGGAAGCAGTTCTTC	CASSAPLQGTSGRKQFF
many	TRBJ1-2	15	TRBD1	TRBV27	TGTGCCAGCAGTTCAACCGGGACAGCCGGTCGTGGCTACACCTTC	CASSSTGTAGRGYTF
many	TRBJ2-1	13	-	TRBV4-2	TGTGCCAGCAGCCAAGAAGCTCGCAATGAGCAGTTCTTC	CASSQEARNEQFF
many	TRBJ1-6	14	TRBD1	TRBV18	TGTGCCAGCTCACCGACAGGGGCAGGTTCACCCCTCCACTTT	CASSPTGAGSPLHF
many	TRBJ2-2	13	-	TRBV18	TGTGCCGCACACGGGAGGAACACCGGGGAGCTGTTTTTT	CAAHGRNTGELFF
many	TRBJ2-7	14	-	TRBV9	TGTGCCAGCAGCGGCGGGTCGAACTCCTACGAGCAGTACTTC	CASSGGSNSYEQYF
few	TRBJ2-7	15	TRBD2	TRBV7-2	TGTGCCAGCACCGGTCTAGCGGGTAACTCCTACGAGCAGTACTTC	CASTGLAGNSYEQYF
few	TRBJ2-3	15	TRBD2	TRBV27	TGTGCCAGCAGTCGCGGGACTAGGAGCACAGATACGCAGTATTTT	CASSRGTRSTDTQYF
many	TRBJ2-7	16	TRBD2	TRBV5-1	TGCGCCAGCAGCTTGGGGACCGGGACTATAACCTACGAGCAGTACTTC	CASSLGTGTITYEQYF
many	TRBJ2-2	15	TRBD2	TRBV4-3	TGCGCCAGCAGCAACCAGCGGGGGTCGAGCGGGGAGCTGTTTTTT	CASSNQRGSSGELFF
many	TRBJ1-1	13	-	TRBV10-3	TGTGCCATCAGTGAGTCACAGAACACTGAAGCTTTCTTT	CAISESQNTEAFF
many	TRBJ2-3	15	TRBD2	TRBV6-4	TGTGCCAGCTCCATCTCTAGCGGAGTTACAGATACGCAGTATTTT	CASSISSGVTDTQYF
many	TRBJ2-7	16	-	TRBV5-5	TGTGCCAGCAGCTCTACCTTGACAGCCCCCCCCTACGAGCAGTACTTC	CASSSTLTAPPYEQYF
-	TRBJ2-7	18	-	TRBV6-4	TGTGCCAGCAGTGACGACACTCAACCCCGGGGTGTTACCTACGAGCAGTACTTC	CASSDDTQPRGVTYEQYF
-	TRBJ1-2	15	TRBD1	TRBV11-2	TGTGCCAGCAGCTTAGAACGGACAGGGGTCACTGGCTACACCTTC	CASSLERTGVTGYTF
many	TRBJ1-2	15	-	TRBV18	TGTGCCAGCTCACCGCTCCGGGACACCGACTATGGCTACACCTTC	CASSPLRDTDYGYTF
many	TRBJ1-4	15	-	TRBV19	TGTGCCAGTAGTTCCGGGGTTTCGGCTAATGAAAAACTGTTTTTT	CASSSGVSANEKLFF
many	TRBJ1-2	13	TRBD1	TRBV19	TGTGCCACCGCCTCCGGGACAGGGGATGGCTACACCTTC	CATASGTGDGYTF
many	TRBJ2-1	13	-	TRBV27	TGTGCCAGCAGTCTCGGACTACACAATGAGCAGTTCTTC	CASSLGLHNEQFF